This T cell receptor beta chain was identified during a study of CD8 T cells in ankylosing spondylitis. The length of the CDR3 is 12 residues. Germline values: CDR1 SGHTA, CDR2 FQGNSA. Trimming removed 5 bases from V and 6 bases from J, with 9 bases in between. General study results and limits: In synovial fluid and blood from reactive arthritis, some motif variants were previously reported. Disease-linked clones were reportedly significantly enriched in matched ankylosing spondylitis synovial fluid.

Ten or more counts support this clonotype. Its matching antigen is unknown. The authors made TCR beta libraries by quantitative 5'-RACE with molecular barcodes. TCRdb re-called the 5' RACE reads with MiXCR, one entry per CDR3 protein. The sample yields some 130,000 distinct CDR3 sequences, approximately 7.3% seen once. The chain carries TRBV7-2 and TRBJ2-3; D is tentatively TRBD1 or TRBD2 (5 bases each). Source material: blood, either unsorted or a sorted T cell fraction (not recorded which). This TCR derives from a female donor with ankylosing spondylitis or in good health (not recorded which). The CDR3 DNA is TGTGCCAGCAGCGAGTGGGGGGATACGCAGTATTTT. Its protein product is CASSEWGDTQYF.